These 20 T cell receptor beta chains were sequenced from one sample in a study of OX40 agonist ivuxolimab in advanced cancers. Sequencing used immunoSEQ multiplex PCR; TCRdb keeps in-frame clones, though not all of them. The sample has some 91,000 clones, 70% to 90% seen once. The sequences come from CD4+ or CD8+ T cells sorted from blood, collected in a trial of the OX40 agonist ivuxolimab. These receptors all stem from an adult with an advanced solid tumor such as melanoma, head and neck, liver or kidney cancer.

The chain joins TRBV5-6 to TRBJ2-5, with no clear D. The V gene lost 3 bases and the J gene lost 0 bases, with 6 bases spanning the gap. Germline CDR1 reads SGHDT; CDR2 reads YYEEEE. The CDR3 has 13 residues. CDR3 in amino acids: CASSSRDQETQYF. Here the CDR3 DNA reads TGTGCCAGCAGCTCCCGGGACCAAGAGACCCAGTACTTC.

V usage is TRBV7-7 and J usage is TRBJ1-1; D uncertain. The CDR3 extends over 13 amino acids. Germline V lookup: CDR1 SSHAT, CDR2 FNYEAQ (reference sequence). Trimming stripped 5 bases from V and 5 bases from J, with 12 bases between. The chain's CDR3 is CASSPPPWTEAFF. DNA of the CDR3: TGTGCCAGCAGCCCCCCCCCTTGGACTGAAGCTTTCTTT. Full variable domain (outside the CDR3, taken from reference TRBV7-7 and TRBJ1-1): GAGVSQSPRYKVTKRGQDVTLRCDPISSHATLYWYQQALGQGPEFLTYFNYEAQPDKSGLPSDRFSAERPEGSISTLTIQRTEQRDSAMYRCASSPPPWTEAFFGQGTRLTVV.

This clone has only a few counts. The gene calls are TRBV6-6 and TRBJ1-1; weak D call: TRBD1 (5 bases). The germline CDR1 and CDR2 sequences are MNHNY and SVGAGI (reference sequence). CDR3 length: 11 residues. The germline V and J ends were trimmed by 2 bases and 7 bases, with 5 bases remaining between them. Here the CDR3 DNA reads TGTGCCAGCAGTTACGGGGGTGAAGCTTTCTTT. This translates into CASSYGGEAFF.

This chain uses TRBV28 with TRBJ2-6, with D unclear. Trimming stripped 3 bases from V and 0 bases from J, with 3 bases between. Per the germline V gene, CDR1 is MDHEN and CDR2 is SYDVKM. The CDR3 covers 14 residues. CDR3 DNA sequence: TGTGCCAGCAGTTTCCGCTCTGGGGCCAACGTCCTGACTTTC. This sequence encodes CASSFRSGANVLTF.

The V and J genes are TRBV2 and TRBJ1-1, with D perhaps TRBD1 (5 bases). Trimming took 6 bases from V and 2 from J, leaving 13 bases between them. CDR3 length: 14 amino acids. CDR1 SNHLY and CDR2 FYNNEI come from the germline V gene. The CDR3 region has the DNA TGTGCCAGCAGGGGGGAGGGACCAAACACTGAAGCTTTCTTT. It is translated as CASRGEGPNTEAFF.

The chain has TRBV7-3 and TRBJ2-1; D could derive from TRBD1 or TRBD2 (5 bases each). This CDR3 spans 13 amino acids. Germline V lookup: CDR1 SGHTA, CDR2 FQGTGA. Trimming took off 5 bases at V and 7 bases at J, with 12 bases between the two ends. CDR3 protein: CASSQGVWNEQFF. Written as DNA, the CDR3 is TGTGCCAGCAGCCAGGGAGTTTGGAATGAGCAGTTCTTC.

This sequence joins TRBV5-1 and TRBJ2-1, with D tentatively TRBD2 (6 bases). Per the germline V gene, CDR1 is SGHRS and CDR2 is YFSETQ. The CDR3 runs 15 residues. Trimming stripped 4 bases from V and 1 base from J, with 12 bases between. CDR3 sequence reads: CASSLAYSSYNEQFF. The CDR3 DNA reads as TGCGCCAGCAGCCTAGCGTATTCATCCTACAATGAGCAGTTCTTC.

This clone showed up just a few times. The chain couples TRBV6-5 to TRBJ1-2, with D unclear. Trimming left V 0 bases short and J 8 bases short, with 7 bases between. This CDR3 is 12 amino acids long. From germline, CDR1 is MNHEY and CDR2 SVGAGI. The CDR3 loop reads CASSYSNGGYTF. The CDR3 region has the DNA TGTGCCAGCAGTTACTCGAACGGGGGCTACACCTTC.

The genes are TRBV9 and TRBJ2-5; 9 bases are a match to TRBD2. Looked up from germline, CDR1 is SGDLS and CDR2 is YYNGEE. The CDR3 covers 17 residues. V lost 0 bases to trimming and J lost 2 bases; unmatched junction nucleotides: 8. This CDR3 reads CASSVGSRLAGQETQYF. CDR3 sequence (DNA): TGTGCCAGCAGCGTAGGTTCCCGCCTAGCGGGACAAGAGACCCAGTACTTC.

V usage is TRBV19 and J usage is TRBJ2-4; TRBD2 agrees at 7 bases. The V gene's germline CDR1 is LNHDA and CDR2 SQIVND (reference sequence). Unmatched junction bases numbered 8, after V lost 5 bases and J lost 1 base. The CDR3 is 16 amino acids. The CDR3 sequence is CASSPPLAAAKNIQYF. In nucleotides, the CDR3 is TGTGCCAGTAGTCCGCCCCTAGCGGCGGCCAAAAACATTCAGTACTTC.

This clone was found once. The gene calls are TRBV19 and TRBJ2-2, with D unclear. Germline CDR1 reads LNHDA; CDR2 reads SQIVND (reference sequence). V lost 1 base and J lost 0, with 15 bases in between. The CDR3 spans 18 residues. This chain's CDR3 is CASSIGVAVNTNTGELFF. The CDR3 bases are TGTGCCAGTAGTATAGGAGTGGCAGTGAATACGAACACCGGGGAGCTGTTTTTT.

This sequence joins TRBV7-2 and TRBJ1-1; no clear D gene. V lost 1 base and J lost 4, with 10 bases in between. The germline V gene encodes CDR1 SGHTA and CDR2 FQGNSA. This CDR3 contains 14 residues. In DNA, the CDR3 is TGTGCCAGCAGCTTAGTGGATCGCAGCACTGAAGCTTTCTTT. Translating gives CASSLVDRSTEAFF.

The chain joins TRBV30 to TRBJ1-5, with 8 bases lining up with TRBD1. The CDR3 sequence is 14 residues long. After removal of 5 bases from V and 2 bases from J, the junction contained 5 bases not matched to a gene. Germline V gene sequence: CDR1 GTSNPN, CDR2 SVGIG (reference sequence). The CDR3 DNA reads TGTGCCTGGGAAGGACAGGGCGGCAATCAGCCCCAGCATTTT. Amino acids: CAWEGQGGNQPQHF.

This chain's CDR3 is CASSNSGAGGPDTQYF. Written as DNA, the CDR3 is TGTGCCAGTAGTAACTCCGGCGCGGGAGGGCCAGATACGCAGTATTTT. The rearrangement links TRBV19 to TRBJ2-3, with TRBD2 matching 9 bases. V lost 4 bases and J lost 4; bases outside the gene matches: 9. CDR3 length: 16 residues. CDR1 is LNHDA, CDR2 SQIVND, per germline (reference sequence).

The V call is TRBV5-1, the J call TRBJ2-7; D perhaps matches TRBD2 (6 bases). V lost 0 bases, J lost 5 bases, and 9 bases lay in between. This CDR3 is 13 amino acids long. Germline V gene data show CDR1 as SGHRS and CDR2 as YFSETQ. The CDR3, as DNA: TGCGCCAGCAGCTTGGGCGGGGATAACGAGCAGTACTTC. Encoded protein: CASSLGGDNEQYF.

The chain couples TRBV11-2 to TRBJ2-6; 9 nucleotides match TRBD1. Germline lookup yields CDR1 SGHAT and CDR2 FQNNGV. Unmatched junction bases numbered 4, after V lost 2 bases and J lost 2 bases. The CDR3 contains 17 residues. CDR3 sequence (DNA): TGTGCCAGCAGCTTAATAAACAGGGGGCCTGGGGCCAACGTCCTGACTTTC. As protein: CASSLINRGPGANVLTF.

The rearrangement joins TRBV28 to TRBJ2-7; perhaps TRBD2 as D (6 bases). With 8 bases removed from V and 4 bases from J, the gap between germline ends came to 12 bases. Germline V gene data show CDR1 as MDHEN and CDR2 as SYDVKM. The CDR3 runs 12 residues. DNA for the CDR3: TGTGCCAGCGGGGGGAACCCGTACGAGCAGTACTTC. Translated, it gives CASGGNPYEQYF.

V is TRBV7-8 and J is TRBJ2-2; D possibly corresponds to TRBD2 (6 bases). V dropped 2 bases and J dropped 7 bases, with 8 bases sitting between them. The CDR3 loop spans 13 amino acids. The germline gives CDR1 SGHVS, CDR2 FQNEAQ. The CDR3 spells CASSLWGGGELFF. In DNA, the CDR3 is TGTGCCAGCAGCTTATGGGGAGGCGGGGAGCTGTTTTTT.

The chain carries TRBV2 and TRBJ2-1; tentative D call: TRBD2 (5 bases). Per the germline V gene, CDR1 is SNHLY and CDR2 is FYNNEI. The CDR3 has 13 residues. The V and J ends lost 1 base and 8 bases respectively, with 9 bases between them. CDR3 DNA sequence: TGTGCCAGCAGTGAAGTACTAGTCGATGAGCAGTTCTTC. It specifies CASSEVLVDEQFF.

The gene calls are TRBV6-1 and TRBJ2-2; 10 nucleotides align to TRBD1. CDR3 length: 15 amino acids. After removal of 6 bases from V and 6 bases from J, the junction contained 7 bases not matched to a gene. Germline CDR1 MNHNS, CDR2 SASEGT. The CDR3 spells CASRGQGVIPGELFF. As DNA, the CDR3 is TGTGCCAGCAGAGGACAGGGGGTAATCCCCGGGGAGCTGTTTTTT.